These 14 T cell receptor beta chains were all obtained from the same sample, sequenced in a study of cytomegalovirus exposure and HLA in healthy donors (dated by TCRdb to 2017 to 2019). The library was generated by the immunoSEQ multiplex PCR assay. The multiplex PCR relied on a mix of 60 forward primers for TCR Vbeta segments and 13 reverse primers for TCR Jbeta segments. The source is immuneACCESS, and TCRdb retained only in-frame sequences with V and J called. Part of the clones is not carried over; for the studies checked, unresolved V genes explain less than half of this, and the remainder is unexplained. Recorded for this sample are under 200,000 clones; roughly 80% of them occurred a single time. About 0.39% of the sample belongs to the ten largest clones. Sample: PBMCs. Receptor source: a boy aged 2-15 years in good health and CMV-seronegative.

The chain combines TRBV5-1 with TRBJ1-4; the D is unclear. The CDR3 is made up of 15 amino acids. V lost 6 bases to trimming and J lost 3 bases, with 15 bases between them. CDR1 and CDR2 (germline): SGHRS, YFSETQ. In DNA, the CDR3 is TGCGCCAGCAAGGAGGGTGGGTTGGCTAATGAAAAACTGTTTTTT. Protein product: CASKEGGLANEKLFF.

The chain employs TRBV19 and TRBJ1-1, with D maybe TRBD1 (5 bases). V was cut by 3 bases and J by 0 bases, with 11 bases left in between. From germline, CDR1 is LNHDA and CDR2 SQIVND (reference sequence). This CDR3 has 15 amino acids. The CDR3 here is CASSIGRGMNTEAFF. In nucleotides, the CDR3 is TGTGCCAGTAGTATCGGCCGGGGGATGAACACTGAAGCTTTCTTT. Together with reference TRBV19 and TRBJ1-1, the CDR3 gives the full variable domain: DGGITQSPKYLFRKEGQNVTLSCEQNLNHDAMYWYRQDPGQGLRLIYYSQIVNDFQKGDIAEGYSVSREKKESFPLTVTSAQKNPTAFYLCASSIGRGMNTEAFFGQGTRLTVV.

The chain joins TRBV15 to TRBJ2-3, with D uncertain. Germline V gene lookup returns CDR1 LNHNV and CDR2 YYDKDF (reference sequence). V lost 0 bases to trimming and J lost 4 bases, with 5 bases between them. The CDR3 is 13 residues long. The CDR3 DNA follows: TGTGCCACCAGCAGAGACAGGCCAGATACGCAGTATTTT. Translating gives CATSRDRPDTQYF.

The J gene is TRBJ2-3, the V gene TRBV4-1; TRBD1 matches at 9 bases. The CDR3 runs 16 residues. CDR1 is MGHRA, CDR2 YSYEKL, per germline. The V and J ends lost 2 bases and 3 bases, in that order; junction bases with no gene match: 6. CDR3 DNA: TGCGCCAGCAGCCAAATGGGACAGGGTACGACAGATACGCAGTATTTT. It is translated as CASSQMGQGTTDTQYF.

J is TRBJ2-1 and V is TRBV7-7, with D maybe TRBD1 (6 bases). The CDR3 consists of 13 residues. Between the trimmed V and J ends, which lost 4 bases and 8 bases, there was a span of 12 bases. CDR1 is SSHAT, CDR2 FNYEAQ, per germline (reference sequence). CDR3 nucleotide sequence: TGTGCCAGCAGCTCAAGCCCAGGGGATGAGCAGTTCTTC. This codes for CASSSSPGDEQFF.

V gene TRBV28 combines with J gene TRBJ2-2; D is perhaps TRBD2 (5 bases). CDR3 length equals 15 residues. With 3 bases removed from V and 6 bases from J, the gap between germline ends came to 14 bases. Per the germline V gene, CDR1 is MDHEN and CDR2 is SYDVKM. The CDR3 is CASSFWGERAGELFF. The CDR3 bases are TGTGCCAGCAGTTTCTGGGGAGAACGGGCCGGGGAGCTGTTTTTT.

The chain combines TRBV6-1 with TRBJ2-5; D is possibly TRBD1 (6 bases). The ends were cut back, 4 bases at V and 5 bases at J, with 17 bases in the middle. This CDR3 comprises 15 residues. CDR1 and CDR2 (germline): MNHNS, SASEGT. CDR3 region: CASSGHRVVRETQYF. The CDR3 DNA sequence: TGTGCCAGCAGTGGACACAGGGTCGTGCGGGAGACCCAGTACTTC.

The V and J genes are TRBV5-4 and TRBJ1-5, with 7 positions matching TRBD1. The CDR3 totals 13 residues. Germline V gene sequence: CDR1 SGHNT, CDR2 YYREEE (reference sequence). After removal of 4 bases from V and 4 bases from J, the junction contained 2 bases not matched to a gene. This CDR3 reads CASSRQGNQPQHF. The CDR3 nucleotides read TGTGCCAGCAGCCGACAGGGTAATCAGCCCCAGCATTTT.

This chain links TRBV18 with TRBJ2-7; weak D call: TRBD1 (6 bases). V lost 3 bases and J 4 bases, leaving 10 bases between the germline ends. This CDR3 has 13 amino acids. Germline V gene data show CDR1 as KGHSH and CDR2 as LQKENI. The CDR3 is CASSPPDRYEQYF. As DNA, the CDR3 is TGTGCCAGCTCACCGCCGGACAGATACGAGCAGTACTTC.

The rearrangement joins TRBV12-2 to TRBJ2-1; the table gives TRBD2 as D, unverified against the DNA. TRBV12-2 is marked as a pseudogene. The CDR3 loop spans 16 amino acids. The CDR3 coding sequence is TGTGCAAGTCGCACCCTGGGACTAGCGGGAGTAGATGAGCAGTTCTTC. Amino acids: CASRTLGLAGVDEQFF.

This chain uses TRBV25-1 with TRBJ2-1; 8 nucleotides line up with TRBD1. CDR3 length equals 16 residues. Germline V gene data show CDR1 as MGHDK and CDR2 as SYGVNS. Unmatched junction bases numbered 5, after V lost 1 base and J lost 3 bases. The CDR3 region is CASSELGDRYYNEQFF. CDR3 nucleotides: TGTGCCAGCAGTGAATTGGGGGACAGGTACTACAATGAGCAGTTCTTC.

The chain uses TRBV10-3 and TRBJ1-5, with unresolved D. The V end lost 3 bases, the J end lost 2 bases, and 23 bases lay between the germline ends. Germline V lookup: CDR1 ENHRY, CDR2 SYGVKD. The CDR3 has 19 amino acids. The CDR3 protein is CAISDLPGESPRGNQPQHF. In nucleotides, the CDR3 is TGTGCCATCAGTGACCTACCTGGAGAAAGCCCGCGGGGCAATCAGCCCCAGCATTTT.

In this sample, this clone turned up a few times. Germline and junction disagree at one end, which may indicate a read error. This chain links TRBV6-5 with TRBJ2-2; possibly TRBD2 for D (5 bases). The CDR3 length is 13 residues. The germline V gene has CDR1 MNHEY and CDR2 SVGAGI. The CDR3 DNA reads TGTGCCAGCAGTCCGCGCTCAGGAGGAGGAGTATATTTT. Translated, it gives CASSPRSGGGVYF.

The chain is built from TRBV5-1 and TRBJ2-3; D unresolved. In germline, CDR1 is SGHRS, CDR2 YFSETQ. With 1 base removed from V and 0 bases from J, the gap between germline ends came to 9 bases. This CDR3 region has 15 residues. CDR3 loop: CASSLFRPSTDTQYF. The CDR3 coding sequence is TGCGCCAGCAGCTTGTTCCGTCCTAGCACAGATACGCAGTATTTT. The full variable domain, rest sourced from reference TRBV5-1 and TRBJ2-3, is KAGVTQTPRYLIKTRGQQVTLSCSPISGHRSVSWYQQTPGQGLQFLFEYFSETQRNKGNFPGRFSGRQFSNSRSEMNVSTLELGDSALYLCASSLFRPSTDTQYFGPGTRLTVL.